This TCR beta chain is drawn from a study of T cell changes during pregnancy in multiple sclerosis. Measured with immunoSEQ multiplex PCR; TCRdb has only the in-frame clones, and not every one. The repertoire has 43,000 or so clones, approximately 90% of them found once; the top ten carry about 2%. Unmatched junction bases numbered 4, after V lost 4 bases and J lost 2 bases. This CDR3 has 15 amino acids. Per germline, CDR1 SGHTA and CDR2 FQGNSA. The receptor comes from a female donor with multiple sclerosis, enrolled in a pregnancy study. The chain is built from TRBV7-2 and TRBJ2-3; 9 nucleotides agree with TRBD1. The sample was peripheral blood, taken in the first trimester of pregnancy. CDR3 coding DNA: TGTGCCAGCAGCTCACAGGGGGCATTCACAGATACGCAGTATTTT. Its protein product is CASSSQGAFTDTQYF.